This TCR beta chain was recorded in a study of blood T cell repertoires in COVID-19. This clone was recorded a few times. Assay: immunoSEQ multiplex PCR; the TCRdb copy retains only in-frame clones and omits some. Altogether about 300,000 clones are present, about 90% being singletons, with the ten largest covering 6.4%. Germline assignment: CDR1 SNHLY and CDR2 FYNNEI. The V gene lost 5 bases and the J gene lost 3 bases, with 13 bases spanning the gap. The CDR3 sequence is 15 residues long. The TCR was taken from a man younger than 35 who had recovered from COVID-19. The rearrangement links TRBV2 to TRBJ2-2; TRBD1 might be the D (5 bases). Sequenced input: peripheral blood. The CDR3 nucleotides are TGTGCCAGCAGTCAGCAGGGCAAATACACCGGGGAGCTGTTTTTT. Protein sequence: CASSQQGKYTGELFF.